Each of the 13 T cell receptor beta chains below was sequenced from the same sample in a study of blood T cell repertoires in COVID-19. The data were produced by immunoSEQ multiplex PCR, yet TCRdb's version contains in-frame clones alone and is incomplete. In the table there are approximately 190,000 clones, around four fifths of which are singletons. Sequencing input: peripheral blood. Receptors were obtained from a woman aged 70-85 years with active or convalescent COVID-19.

This chain connects TRBV15 to TRBJ2-5, with TRBD2 matching over 9 bases. V was pared by 3 bases and J by 5 bases, with 13 bases of the junction left unmatched. CDR3 length: 17 amino acids. Germline assignment: CDR1 LNHNV and CDR2 YYDKDF (reference sequence). The CDR3 sequence is CATSSYQGSGREETQYF. The DNA for the CDR3 is TGTGCCACCAGCAGTTATCAGGGTAGCGGGAGAGAGGAGACCCAGTACTTC.

This clone occurred a few times. The chain combines TRBV5-1 with TRBJ2-2; TRBD1 matches 8 bases. The CDR3 has 18 amino acids. The germline V gene has CDR1 SGHRS and CDR2 YFSETQ. Losses at the gene ends were 2 bases for V and 1 base for J; bases not matched to a gene: 10. The CDR3 protein is CASSFNPQGAGNTGELFF. The CDR3 DNA follows: TGCGCCAGCAGCTTCAACCCCCAGGGGGCCGGGAACACCGGGGAGCTGTTTTTT. The full variable domain, in which reference TRBV5-1 and TRBJ2-2 provide the parts outside the CDR3, is KAGVTQTPRYLIKTRGQQVTLSCSPISGHRSVSWYQQTPGQGLQFLFEYFSETQRNKGNFPGRFSGRQFSNSRSEMNVSTLELGDSALYLCASSFNPQGAGNTGELFFGEGSRLTVL.

The gene calls are TRBV5-1 and TRBJ2-3, with TRBD2 as a possible D gene (5 bases). Trimming pared 2 bases from V and 0 bases from J, leaving 10 bases between. The CDR3 consists of 15 residues. The germline gives CDR1 SGHRS, CDR2 YFSETQ. CDR3 sequence reads: CASSFRGPSTDTQYF. The CDR3 nucleotides are TGCGCCAGCAGCTTCCGCGGGCCAAGCACAGATACGCAGTATTTT.

This chain connects TRBV21-1 to TRBJ1-4; TRBD1 reflects the table's D call only, with no check against the DNA. TRBV21-1 is a documented pseudogene. The CDR3 has 15 amino acids. The CDR3 coding sequence is TGTGCCAGCAGCAACCGGACAGCAATTAATGAAAAACTGTTTTTT. It is translated as CASSNRTAINEKLFF.

This clone was found a few times. The chain joins TRBV5-1 to TRBJ2-1, with TRBD2 matching over 10 bases. Germline trimming cut 4 bases from V and 10 bases from J; bases unmatched to any gene: 11. The CDR3 totals 15 residues. Per germline, CDR1 SGHRS and CDR2 YFSETQ. CDR3 in DNA: TGCGCCAGCAGCAGGGGGGCTAGCGGGAGTTCCGAGCAGTTCTTC. It is translated as CASSRGASGSSEQFF.

CDR3 protein: CASSEAQGMVEKLFF. CDR3 bases: TGCGCCAGCAGCGAAGCACAGGGGATGGTTGAAAAACTGTTTTTT. V is TRBV5-1 and J is TRBJ1-4; 7 nucleotides agree with TRBD1. This CDR3 has 15 amino acids. J lost 7 bases, V lost 4 bases, and 10 bases had no gene match. The V gene's germline CDR1 is SGHRS and CDR2 YFSETQ.

This clone was recorded a few times. This chain connects TRBV28 to TRBJ1-4, with D unresolved. Germline CDR1 reads MDHEN; CDR2 reads SYDVKM. V lost 2 bases, J lost 0 bases, and 7 bases lay in between. This CDR3 contains 15 residues. CDR3 sequence (DNA): TGTGCCAGCAGTTTAGCGGGGACAACTAATGAAAAACTGTTTTTT. Its translation is CASSLAGTTNEKLFF.

The chain links TRBV5-1 to TRBJ2-1; 9 bases agree with TRBD2. CDR1 and CDR2 from the germline V gene are SGHRS and YFSETQ. CDR3 length equals 18 residues. After removal of 0 bases from V and 7 bases from J, the junction contained 14 bases not matched to a gene. As DNA, the CDR3 is TGCGCCAGCAGCTTGGTGGACTGGCGGGAGGGCCGGGGGAATGAGCAGTTCTTC. Encoded protein: CASSLVDWREGRGNEQFF.

This rearrangement joins TRBV29-1 to TRBJ2-1, with D hard to call. CDR1 SQVTM and CDR2 ANQGSEA come from the germline V gene. The CDR3 consists of 13 residues. V dropped 2 bases and J dropped 9 bases, with 14 bases sitting between them. This CDR3 is CSVETTRSGEQFF. In DNA form, the CDR3 reads TGCAGCGTTGAAACTACAAGATCGGGTGAGCAGTTCTTC.

Notes on this clone: Other DNA sequences of this sample code for an identical CDR3. The CDR3 sequence is CASSFGRDYGYTF. The DNA of the CDR3 is TGTGCCAGCAGTTTCGGCAGGGACTATGGCTACACCTTC. The genes are TRBV28 and TRBJ1-2, with D tentatively TRBD1 (5 bases). The germline gives CDR1 MDHEN, CDR2 SYDVKM. The CDR3 length is 13 residues. V lost 3 bases and J lost 3, with 8 bases in between.

The rearrangement links TRBV24-1 to TRBJ2-1; no definite D call. Trimming stripped 9 bases from V and 5 bases from J, with 7 bases between. Germline assignment: CDR1 KGHDR and CDR2 SFDVKD. The CDR3 covers 11 residues. CDR3 region: CATSTDNEQFF. The CDR3 DNA follows: TGTGCCACCTCCACAGACAATGAGCAGTTCTTC.

This CDR3 reads CASSEVGTDGETQYF. CDR3 DNA: TGTGCCAGCAGTGAAGTCGGGACAGATGGAGAGACCCAGTACTTC. The J gene is TRBJ2-5, the V gene TRBV2, with 7 bases that match TRBD1. J was trimmed by 4 bases and V by 1 base; bases with no gene match: 6. Germline V CDR1 and CDR2: SNHLY, FYNNEI. The CDR3 spans 15 residues. The variable domain in full, with the rest retrieved from reference TRBV2 and TRBJ2-5, is EPEVTQTPSHQVTQMGQEVILRCVPISNHLYFYWYRQILGQKVEFLVSFYNNEISEKSEIFDDQFSVERPDGSNFTLKIRSTKLEDSAMYFCASSEVGTDGETQYFGPGTRLLVL.

The rearrangement links TRBV27 to TRBJ2-7; TRBD2 matches 14 bases. Trimming took 2 bases from V and 7 from J; bases not matched to a gene: 7. Germline CDR1 MNHEY, CDR2 SMNVEV (reference sequence). The CDR3 contains 16 residues. For the CDR3, the DNA is TGTGCCAGCAGTTTAGTGGGGACTAGCGGGAGTGGGGAGCAGTACTTC. This encodes CASSLVGTSGSGEQYF.